Listed here are 7 T cell receptor beta chains from one sample, sequenced in a study of cytomegalovirus exposure and HLA in healthy donors. Only in-frame clones appear in the TCRdb table, and some are missing; sequencing was by immunoSEQ multiplex PCR. Here the sample spans around 400,000 clones, just over 85% being singletons. Sequencing was performed on PBMCs. The receptors were sampled from a woman aged 18 to 35 in good health and CMV-seronegative.

The chain carries TRBV7-9 and TRBJ2-7, with 8 bases fitting TRBD2. The CDR3 is 14 amino acids. V lost 3 bases and J lost 5; bases outside the gene matches: 6. Per the germline V gene, CDR1 is SEHNR and CDR2 is FQNEAQ (reference sequence). The CDR3 here is CASSFGGGLNEQYF. CDR3 bases: TGTGCCAGCAGCTTTGGCGGGGGGCTCAACGAGCAGTACTTC.

The CDR3 nucleotides read TGTGCCAGCAGTGAATCCGCGATACAGGGGATGGGCACCGGGGAGCTGTTTTTT. It yields the protein CASSESAIQGMGTGELFF. The chain couples TRBV25-1 to TRBJ2-2; 7 bases line up with TRBD1. V gave up 1 base and J gave up 4 bases; unmatched junction bases: 12. This CDR3 is built from 18 residues. CDR1 and CDR2 from the germline V gene are MGHDK and SYGVNS.

This chain uses TRBV10-3 with TRBJ2-7; D not certain. The CDR3 spans 11 residues. Germline V gene data show CDR1 as ENHRY and CDR2 as SYGVKD. Trimming pared 1 base from V and 5 bases from J, leaving 3 bases between. In nucleotides, the CDR3 is TGTGCCATCAGTGAGTATAACGAGCAGTACTTC. Translating gives CAISEYNEQYF.

This clone was recorded once. The chain links TRBV5-4 to TRBJ2-3, with 7 nucleotides matching TRBD2. Germline CDR1 is SGHNT and CDR2 is YYREEE (reference sequence). With V trimmed by 0 bases and J by 2 bases, 9 bases remained unmatched. CDR3 length equals 17 residues. The CDR3 loop reads CASSLGVPGGPTDTQYF. CDR3 coding DNA: TGTGCCAGCAGCTTGGGTGTCCCGGGAGGCCCCACAGATACGCAGTATTTT.

The gene calls are TRBV30 and TRBJ1-3; a weak D match, TRBD1 (5 bases). Per germline, CDR1 GTSNPN and CDR2 SVGIG (reference sequence). Between the trimmed V and J ends, which lost 4 bases and 0 bases, there was a span of 13 bases. This CDR3 has 15 amino acids. The CDR3: CAWTISGVSGNTIYF. In DNA, the CDR3 is TGTGCCTGGACTATCTCGGGGGTCTCTGGAAACACCATATATTTT.

The gene calls are TRBV11-2 and TRBJ2-7; 9 nucleotides align to TRBD2. Trimming took 5 bases from V and 2 from J; bases not matched to a gene: 19. The CDR3 runs to 19 residues. CDR1 is SGHAT, CDR2 FQNNGV, per germline. The DNA of the CDR3 is TGTGCCAGCAGCGCCAAAGCTCTTAGCGGGAGTATGCCGGCCTACGAGCAGTACTTC. Its translation is CASSAKALSGSMPAYEQYF.

The J gene is TRBJ1-1, the V gene TRBV29-1; a possible D gene is TRBD1 (5 bases). V lost 3 bases and J lost 1, with 9 bases in between. The CDR3 totals 13 residues. Germline lookup yields CDR1 SQVTM and CDR2 ANQGSEA. CDR3 residues: CSVETTANTEAFF. CDR3 DNA: TGCAGCGTTGAGACGACAGCGAACACTGAAGCTTTCTTT.